These 15 T cell receptor beta chains came from one sample sequenced in a study of PD-1 blockade in mismatch repair-deficient tumors (dated by TCRdb to about 2017). Libraries came from the immunoSEQ multiplex PCR assay. Held by TCRdb, this immuneACCESS table contains in-frame sequences only and omits some clones. Under half of the omission traces to an unresolved V gene where checked; the cause of the rest is unknown. For this sample there are fewer than 45,000 clones; 80% to 90% appear just once. The ten largest clonotypes hold 3.9% of the sample. This specimen was peripheral blood, taken roughly 76 weeks after starting pembrolizumab. These receptors were collected from an adult with mismatch repair-deficient cancer.

The chain combines TRBV19 with TRBJ2-2, with 8 bases identical to TRBD2. Germline CDR1 and CDR2: LNHDA and SQIVND (reference sequence). V dropped 4 bases and J dropped 1; count of bases not matched to a gene: 5. The CDR3 sequence is 16 residues long. The CDR3 spells CASSKSSGRNTGELFF. CDR3 sequence (DNA): TGTGCCAGTAGTAAATCGAGCGGGAGGAACACCGGGGAGCTGTTTTTT.

This chain joins TRBV11-2 and TRBJ2-3, with a possible D match to TRBD1 (5 bases). The CDR3 spans 14 residues. Trimming took 1 base from V and 2 from J, leaving 7 bases between them. Per the germline V gene, CDR1 is SGHAT and CDR2 is FQNNGV. CDR3 nucleotide sequence: TGTGCCAGCAGCTTAGGGGGCTCCACAGATACGCAGTATTTT. It translates to CASSLGGSTDTQYF.

V gene TRBV29-1 combines with J gene TRBJ1-2; D not resolved. Germline lookup yields CDR1 SQVTM and CDR2 ANQGSEA. This CDR3 is 11 amino acids long. Trimming removed 0 bases from V and 8 bases from J, with 7 bases in between. This CDR3 reads CSVEEGFGYTF. The CDR3 DNA is TGCAGCGTTGAAGAGGGTTTCGGCTACACCTTC.

V is TRBV28 and J is TRBJ2-7; TRBD1 matches at 11 bases. Germline V gene lookup returns CDR1 MDHEN and CDR2 SYDVKM. The CDR3 runs to 14 residues. With V trimmed by 6 bases and J by 2 bases, 3 bases remained unmatched. This chain's CDR3 is CASRWTGGTYEQYF. DNA of the CDR3: TGTGCCAGCAGGTGGACAGGGGGCACCTACGAGCAGTACTTC.

The gene calls are TRBV19 and TRBJ2-7; D is perhaps TRBD2 (5 bases). This CDR3 contains 15 residues. Germline values: CDR1 LNHDA, CDR2 SQIVND (reference sequence). V was pared by 0 bases and J by 0 bases, with 9 bases between. This CDR3 is CASSIELTSSYEQYF. DNA of the CDR3: TGTGCCAGTAGTATAGAACTTACTAGCTCCTACGAGCAGTACTTC.

The CDR3: CAISGQGNEQFF. CDR3 bases: TGTGCCATCAGCGGACAGGGGAATGAGCAGTTCTTC. The chain couples TRBV10-3 to TRBJ2-1; 9 bases agree with TRBD1. Per germline, CDR1 ENHRY and CDR2 SYGVKD. The CDR3 has 12 amino acids. The V segment lost 6 bases and the J segment 7 bases; nucleotides outside the gene matches: 1.

This rearrangement joins TRBV4-3 to TRBJ2-3, with 9 bases lining up with TRBD2. Germline V CDR1 and CDR2: LGHNA, YSLEER. V trimming: 3 bases; J trimming: 5 bases; junction bases outside the gene matches: 6. The CDR3 loop spans 15 amino acids. DNA of the CDR3: TGCGCCAGCAGCCAGGTAGCGGGAGCAAGAGATACGCAGTATTTT. Its translation: CASSQVAGARDTQYF.

The chain combines TRBV30 with TRBJ2-5; maybe TRBD2 (6 bases). Germline V gene lookup returns CDR1 GTSNPN and CDR2 SVGIG (reference sequence). CDR3 length: 13 amino acids. Between the trimmed V and J ends, which lost 1 base and 8 bases, there was a span of 14 bases. CDR3 region: CAWSDDGGTTQYF. In DNA, the CDR3 is TGTGCCTGGAGTGATGACGGAGGGACCACCCAGTACTTC.

As to this clone: The junction departs from the called germline gene at one end, perhaps through a read error. This chain connects TRBV19 to TRBJ2-1; TRBD2 aligns across 9 bases. This CDR3 comprises 16 residues. Germline CDR1 LNHDA, CDR2 SQIVND (reference sequence). The CDR3 is CASSIASSGTYNEQFF. Written as DNA, the CDR3 is TGTGCCAGCAGTATAGCGTCTAGCGGGACCTACAATGAGCAGTTCTTC.

The chain recombines TRBV30 with TRBJ1-2; the D is unclear. The CDR3 is 12 residues long. The V and J ends lost 3 bases and 2 bases respectively, with 7 bases between them. The germline V gene encodes CDR1 GTSNPN and CDR2 SVGIG (reference sequence). The CDR3 nucleotides read TGTGCCTGGAGCGGGGTCAACTATGGCTACACCTTC. Amino acids: CAWSGVNYGYTF.

The rearrangement links TRBV19 to TRBJ1-2; possibly TRBD1 for D (5 bases). CDR1 is LNHDA and CDR2 is SQIVND in the germline V gene (reference sequence). V was clipped by 7 bases and J by 2 bases, with 14 bases between them. The CDR3 loop spans 14 amino acids. This CDR3 is CASTPRDGNYGYTF. The CDR3 DNA reads as TGTGCCAGTACTCCTAGGGACGGGAACTATGGCTACACCTTC.

Here the CDR3 reads CASRGSVVDTQYF. The CDR3 region has the DNA TGTGCCAGTAGAGGTTCGGTTGTGGATACGCAGTATTTT. This rearrangement joins TRBV19 to TRBJ2-3; no clear D gene. Germline V gene sequence: CDR1 LNHDA, CDR2 SQIVND (reference sequence). Deletions cut 6 bases from V and 6 bases from J, with 13 bases between. The CDR3 extends over 13 amino acids.

This rearrangement joins TRBV5-1 to TRBJ1-4, with D possibly TRBD1 on 5 matching bases. The germline CDR1 and CDR2 sequences are SGHRS and YFSETQ. The ends were cut back, 2 bases at V and 5 bases at J, with 13 bases in the middle. The CDR3 runs to 15 residues. CDR3 region: CASSFMGRLNEKLFF. Written as DNA, the CDR3 is TGCGCCAGCAGCTTTATGGGACGCTTAAATGAAAAACTGTTTTTT.

This chain connects TRBV27 to TRBJ2-7; TRBD1 might be the D (6 bases). V lost 6 bases and J 0 bases, leaving 15 bases between the germline ends. The germline V gene has CDR1 MNHEY and CDR2 SMNVEV (reference sequence). This CDR3 spans 15 amino acids. The CDR3: CASSLRAGASYEQYF. DNA of the CDR3: TGTGCCAGCAGCCTGCGGGCAGGGGCCTCCTACGAGCAGTACTTC.

The chain uses TRBV15 and TRBJ2-7; 13 bases are a match to TRBD2. J gave up 7 bases and V 2 bases, and 5 bases lay outside the gene matches. The CDR3 is 15 residues long. Per germline, CDR1 LNHNV and CDR2 YYDKDF (reference sequence). Here the CDR3 reads CATSRTGLAGREQYF. The CDR3 coding sequence is TGTGCCACCAGCAGAACGGGACTAGCGGGGCGAGAGCAGTACTTC.